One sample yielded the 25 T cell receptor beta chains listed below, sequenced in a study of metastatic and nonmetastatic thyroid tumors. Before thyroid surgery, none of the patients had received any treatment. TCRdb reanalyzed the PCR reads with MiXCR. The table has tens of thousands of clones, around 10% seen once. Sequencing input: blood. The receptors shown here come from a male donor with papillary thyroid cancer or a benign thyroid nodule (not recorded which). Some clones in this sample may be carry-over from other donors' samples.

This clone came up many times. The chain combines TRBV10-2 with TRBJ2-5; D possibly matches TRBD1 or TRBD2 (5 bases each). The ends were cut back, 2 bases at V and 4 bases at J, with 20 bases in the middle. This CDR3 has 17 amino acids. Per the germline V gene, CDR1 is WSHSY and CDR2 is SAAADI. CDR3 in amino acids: CASSELPLGTARETQYF. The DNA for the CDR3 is TGCGCCAGCAGTGAGCTTCCACTCGGGACGGCGAGAGAGACCCAGTACTTC.

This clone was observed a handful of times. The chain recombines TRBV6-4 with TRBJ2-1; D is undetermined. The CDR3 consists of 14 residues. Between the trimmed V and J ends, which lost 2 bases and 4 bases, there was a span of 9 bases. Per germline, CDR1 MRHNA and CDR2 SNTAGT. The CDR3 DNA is TGTGCCAGCAGTGACGGGAACAGATACAATGAGCAGTTCTTC. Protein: CASSDGNRYNEQFF.

The CDR3 protein is CSVFGGLPSSSYNEQFF. CDR3 nucleotides: TGCAGCGTCTTCGGGGGACTACCTTCGAGCTCCTACAATGAGCAGTTCTTC. The chain is built from TRBV29-1 and TRBJ2-1; 7 positions agree with TRBD2. Germline V lookup: CDR1 SQVTM, CDR2 ANQGSEA. The J segment lost 0 bases and the V segment lost 6 bases, leaving 14 bases of the junction unmatched. This CDR3 is 17 amino acids long.

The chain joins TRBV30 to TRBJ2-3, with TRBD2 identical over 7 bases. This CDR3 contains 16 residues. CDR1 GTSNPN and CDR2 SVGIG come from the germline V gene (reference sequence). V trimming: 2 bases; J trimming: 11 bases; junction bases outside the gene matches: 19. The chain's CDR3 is CAWSTPGGWGGGMQYF. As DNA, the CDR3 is TGTGCCTGGAGTACCCCCGGCGGTTGGGGGGGAGGGATGCAGTATTTT. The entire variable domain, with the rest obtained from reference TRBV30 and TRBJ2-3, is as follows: SQTIHQWPATLVQPVGSPLSLECTVEGTSNPNLYWYRQAAGRGLQLLFYSVGIGQISSEVPQNLSASRPQDRQFILSSKKLLLSDSGFYLCAWSTPGGWGGGMQYFGPGTRLTVL.

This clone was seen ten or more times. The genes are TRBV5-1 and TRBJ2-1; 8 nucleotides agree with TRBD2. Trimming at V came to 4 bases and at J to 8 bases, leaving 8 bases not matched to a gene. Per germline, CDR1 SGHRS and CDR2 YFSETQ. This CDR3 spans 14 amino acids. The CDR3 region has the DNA TGCGCCAGCAGCCTTAGCGGGATTGGGTATGAGCAGTTCTTC. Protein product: CASSLSGIGYEQFF.

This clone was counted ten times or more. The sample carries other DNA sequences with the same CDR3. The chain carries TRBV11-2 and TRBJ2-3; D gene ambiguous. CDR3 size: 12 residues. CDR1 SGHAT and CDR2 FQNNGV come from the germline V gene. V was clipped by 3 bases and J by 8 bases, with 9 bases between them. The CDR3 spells CASSFRSGTQYF. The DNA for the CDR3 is TGTGCCAGCAGCTTTCGGTCGGGTACGCAGTATTTT.

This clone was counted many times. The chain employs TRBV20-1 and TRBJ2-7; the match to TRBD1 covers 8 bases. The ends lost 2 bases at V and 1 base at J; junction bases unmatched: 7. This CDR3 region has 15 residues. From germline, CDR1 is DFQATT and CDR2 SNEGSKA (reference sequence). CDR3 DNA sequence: TGCAGTGCTAGAAATAGACAGGGGAGATCCTACGAGCAGTACTTC. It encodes CSARNRQGRSYEQYF.

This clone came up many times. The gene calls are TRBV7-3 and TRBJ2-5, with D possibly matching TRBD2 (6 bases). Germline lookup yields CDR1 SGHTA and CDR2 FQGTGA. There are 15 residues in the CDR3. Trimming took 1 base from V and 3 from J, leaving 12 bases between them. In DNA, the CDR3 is TGTGCCAGCAGCTTAAGAGCTAGGAGGGAAGAGACCCAGTACTTC. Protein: CASSLRARREETQYF. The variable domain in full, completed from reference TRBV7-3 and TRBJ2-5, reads GAGVSQTPSNKVTEKGKYVELRCDPISGHTALYWYRQSLGQGPEFLIYFQGTGAADDSGLPNDRFFAVRPEGSVSTLKIQRTERGDSAVYLCASSLRARREETQYFGPGTRLLVL.

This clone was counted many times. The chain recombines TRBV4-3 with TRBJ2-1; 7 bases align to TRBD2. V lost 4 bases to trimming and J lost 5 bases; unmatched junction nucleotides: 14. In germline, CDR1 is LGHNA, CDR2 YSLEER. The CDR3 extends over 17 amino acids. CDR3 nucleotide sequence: TGCGCCAGCAGCCCTTCCGTGGCGGGAGCCCCGGACAATGAGCAGTTCTTC. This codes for CASSPSVAGAPDNEQFF.

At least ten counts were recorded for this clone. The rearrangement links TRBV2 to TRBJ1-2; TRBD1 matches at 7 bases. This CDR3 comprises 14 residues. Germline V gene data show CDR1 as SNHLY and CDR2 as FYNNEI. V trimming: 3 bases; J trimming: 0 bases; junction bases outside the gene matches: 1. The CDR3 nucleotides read TGTGCCAGCAGTGAGCAGGGGGCTAACTATGGCTACACCTTC. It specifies CASSEQGANYGYTF.

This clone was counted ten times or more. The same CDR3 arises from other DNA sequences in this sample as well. The CDR3 DNA reads as TGCGCCAGCAGCCAAGACCGGAATGAAAAACTGTTTTTT. Translating it yields CASSQDRNEKLFF. The V call is TRBV4-3, the J call TRBJ1-4; D gene unclear. Germline V gene lookup returns CDR1 LGHNA and CDR2 YSLEER. V lost 0 bases, J lost 5 bases, and 4 bases lay in between. This CDR3 has 13 residues.

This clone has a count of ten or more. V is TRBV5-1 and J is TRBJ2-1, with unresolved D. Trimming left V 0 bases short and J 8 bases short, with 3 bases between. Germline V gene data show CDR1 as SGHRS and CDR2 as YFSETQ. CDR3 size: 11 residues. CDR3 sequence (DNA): TGCGCCAGCAGCTTGGGGTATGAGCAGTTCTTC. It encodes CASSLGYEQFF.

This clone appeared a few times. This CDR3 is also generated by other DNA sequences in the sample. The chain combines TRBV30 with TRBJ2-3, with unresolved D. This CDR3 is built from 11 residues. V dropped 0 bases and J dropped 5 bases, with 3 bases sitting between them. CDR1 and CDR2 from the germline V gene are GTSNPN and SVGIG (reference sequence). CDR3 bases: TGTGCCTGGAGTGTGGGAGATACGCAGTATTTT. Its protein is CAWSVGDTQYF.

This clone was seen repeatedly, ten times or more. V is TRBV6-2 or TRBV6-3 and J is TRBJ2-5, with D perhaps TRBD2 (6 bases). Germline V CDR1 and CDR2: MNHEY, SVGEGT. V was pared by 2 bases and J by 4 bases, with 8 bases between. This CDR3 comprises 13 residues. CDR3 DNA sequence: TGTGCCAGCAGTTACGGGGGAGGAGAGACCCAGTACTTC. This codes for CASSYGGGETQYF.

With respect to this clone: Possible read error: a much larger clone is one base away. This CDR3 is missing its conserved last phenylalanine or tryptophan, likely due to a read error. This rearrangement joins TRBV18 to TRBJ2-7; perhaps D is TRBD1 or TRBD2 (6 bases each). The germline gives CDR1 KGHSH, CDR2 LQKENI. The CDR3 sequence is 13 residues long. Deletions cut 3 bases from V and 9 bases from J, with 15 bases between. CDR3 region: CASSPTRGGGQYL. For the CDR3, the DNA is TGTGCCAGCTCACCCACCAGGGGAGGCGGGCAGTACCTC.

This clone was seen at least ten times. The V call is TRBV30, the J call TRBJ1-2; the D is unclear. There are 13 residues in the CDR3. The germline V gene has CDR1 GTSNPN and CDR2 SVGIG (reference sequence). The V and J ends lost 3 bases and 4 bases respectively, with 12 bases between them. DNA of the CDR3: TGTGCCTGGAGCGTTTTGCAGAGCTATGGCTACACCTTC. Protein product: CAWSVLQSYGYTF.

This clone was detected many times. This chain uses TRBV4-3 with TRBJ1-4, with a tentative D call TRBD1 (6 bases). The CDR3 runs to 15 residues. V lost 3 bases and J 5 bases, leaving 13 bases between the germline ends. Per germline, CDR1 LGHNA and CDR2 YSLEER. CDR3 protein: CASSHGGGGNEKLFF. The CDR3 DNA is TGCGCCAGCAGCCACGGGGGAGGGGGAAATGAAAAACTGTTTTTT.

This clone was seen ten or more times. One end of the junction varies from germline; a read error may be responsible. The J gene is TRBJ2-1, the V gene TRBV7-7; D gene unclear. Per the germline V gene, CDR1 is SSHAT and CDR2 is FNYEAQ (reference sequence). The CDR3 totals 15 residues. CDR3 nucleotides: TGTGCTAGCAGCCGAATCCCGACGGGCCACAATGAGCAGTTCTTC. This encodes CASSRIPTGHNEQFF. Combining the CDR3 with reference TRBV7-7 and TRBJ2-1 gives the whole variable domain GAGVSQSPRYKVTKRGQDVTLRCDPISSHATLYWYQQALGQGPEFLTYFNYEAQPDKSGLPSDRFSAERPEGSISTLTIQRTEQRDSAMYRCASSRIPTGHNEQFFGPGTRLTVL.

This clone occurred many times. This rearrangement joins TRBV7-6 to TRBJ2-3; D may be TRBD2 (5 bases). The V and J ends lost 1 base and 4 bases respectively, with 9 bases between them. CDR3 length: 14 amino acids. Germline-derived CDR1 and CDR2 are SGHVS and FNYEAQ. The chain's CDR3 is CASSLVGEADTQYF. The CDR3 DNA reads TGTGCCAGCAGCTTAGTGGGAGAGGCAGATACGCAGTATTTT.

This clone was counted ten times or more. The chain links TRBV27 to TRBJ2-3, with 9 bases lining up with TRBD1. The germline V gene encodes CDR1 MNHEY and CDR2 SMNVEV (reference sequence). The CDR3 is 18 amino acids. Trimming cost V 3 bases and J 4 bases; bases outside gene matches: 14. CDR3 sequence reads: CASSLSGQGFYGADTQYF. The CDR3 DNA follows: TGTGCCAGCAGTTTGTCGGGACAGGGATTTTATGGCGCAGATACGCAGTATTTT.

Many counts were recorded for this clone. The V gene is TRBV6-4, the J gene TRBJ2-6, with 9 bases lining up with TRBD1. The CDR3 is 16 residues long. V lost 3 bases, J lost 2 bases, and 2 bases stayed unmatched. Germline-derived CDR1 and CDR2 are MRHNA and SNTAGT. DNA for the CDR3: TGTGCCAGCAGTGATACAGGGGGCGCTGGGGCCAACGTCCTGACTTTC. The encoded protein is CASSDTGGAGANVLTF.

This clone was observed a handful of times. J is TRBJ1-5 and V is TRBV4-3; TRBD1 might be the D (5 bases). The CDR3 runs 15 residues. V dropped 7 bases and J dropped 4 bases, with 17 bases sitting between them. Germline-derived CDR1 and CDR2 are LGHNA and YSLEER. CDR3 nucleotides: TGCGCCAGCACCCCAGGGTGGGGTTGGAATCAGCCCCAGCATTTT. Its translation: CASTPGWGWNQPQHF.

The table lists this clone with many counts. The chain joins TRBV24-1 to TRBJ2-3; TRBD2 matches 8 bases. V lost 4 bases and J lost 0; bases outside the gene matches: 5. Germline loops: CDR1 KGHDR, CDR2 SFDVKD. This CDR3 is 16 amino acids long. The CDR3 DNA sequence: TGTGCCACCAGTGACCGGACTAGCTGGAGCACAGATACGCAGTATTTT. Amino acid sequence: CATSDRTSWSTDTQYF.

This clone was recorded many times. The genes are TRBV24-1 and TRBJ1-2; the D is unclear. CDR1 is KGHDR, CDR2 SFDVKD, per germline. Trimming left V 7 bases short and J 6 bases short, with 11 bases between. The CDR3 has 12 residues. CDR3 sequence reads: CATSSPQDGYTF. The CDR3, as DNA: TGTGCCACCAGCTCCCCTCAAGATGGCTACACCTTC.

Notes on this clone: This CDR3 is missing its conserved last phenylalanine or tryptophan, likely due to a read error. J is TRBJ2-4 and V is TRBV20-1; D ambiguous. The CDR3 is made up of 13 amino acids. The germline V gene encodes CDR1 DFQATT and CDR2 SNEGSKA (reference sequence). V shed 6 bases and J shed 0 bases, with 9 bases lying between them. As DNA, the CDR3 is TGCAGTGCCCCCGGGTTAGCCAAAAACATTCAGTACCTC. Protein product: CSAPGLAKNIQYL.